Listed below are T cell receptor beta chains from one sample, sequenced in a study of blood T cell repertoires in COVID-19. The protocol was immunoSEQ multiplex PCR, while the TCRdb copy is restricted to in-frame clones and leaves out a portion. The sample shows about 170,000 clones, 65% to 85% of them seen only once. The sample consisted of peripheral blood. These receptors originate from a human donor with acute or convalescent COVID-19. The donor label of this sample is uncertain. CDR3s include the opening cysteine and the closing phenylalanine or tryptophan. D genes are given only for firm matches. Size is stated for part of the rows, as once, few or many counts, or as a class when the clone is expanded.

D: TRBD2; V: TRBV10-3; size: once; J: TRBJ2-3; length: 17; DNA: TGTGCCATCGCCGGGACTAGCGGGAGCGTGCGGACAGATACGCAGTATTTT; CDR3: CAIAGTSGSVRTDTQYF
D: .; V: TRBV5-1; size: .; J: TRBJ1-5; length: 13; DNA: TGCGCCAGCAGCGCGATGGGAGATCAGCCCCAGCATTTT; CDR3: CASSAMGDQPQHF
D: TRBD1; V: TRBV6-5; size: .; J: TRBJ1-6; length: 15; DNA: TGTGCCAGCAGGACAGGGAGCTCCTATAATTCACCCCTCCACTTT; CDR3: CASRTGSSYNSPLHF
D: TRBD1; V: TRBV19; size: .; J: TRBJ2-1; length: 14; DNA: TGTGCCAGTGCCCGGGACAGGGCCTACAATGAGCAGTTCTTC; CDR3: CASARDRAYNEQFF
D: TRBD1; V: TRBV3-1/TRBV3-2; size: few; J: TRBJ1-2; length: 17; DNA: TGTGCCAGCAGCCCCGTTTCCGGGACAGCCTTCCTCTATGGCTACACCTTC; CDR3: CASSPVSGTAFLYGYTF
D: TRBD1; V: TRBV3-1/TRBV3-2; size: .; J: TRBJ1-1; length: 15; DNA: TGTGCCAGCAGCAAAGGACAGGGGGCGTATACTGAAGCTTTCTTT; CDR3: CASSKGQGAYTEAFF
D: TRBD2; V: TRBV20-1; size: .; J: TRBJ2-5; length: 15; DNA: TGCAGTGCTAGTGATCAGCGGGGGAATGGAGAGACCCAGTACTTC; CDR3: CSASDQRGNGETQYF
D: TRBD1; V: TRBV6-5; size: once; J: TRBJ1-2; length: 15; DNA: TGTGCCAGCAGGCCGCTAGGACAGGGGGCAAGTGGCTACACCTTC; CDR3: CASRPLGQGASGYTF
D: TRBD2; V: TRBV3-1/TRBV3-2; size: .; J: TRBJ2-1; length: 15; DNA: TGTGCCAGCAGCAGCACTAGCGCTACCTACAATGAGCAGTTCTTC; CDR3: CASSSTSATYNEQFF
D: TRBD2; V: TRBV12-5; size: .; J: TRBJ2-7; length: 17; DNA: TGTGCTAGTGACGGACTAGCGGGAGACCTTTTCTCCTACGAGCAGTACTTC; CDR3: CASDGLAGDLFSYEQYF
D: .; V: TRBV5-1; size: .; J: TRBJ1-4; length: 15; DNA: TGCGCCAGCAGCTTGGCCGAGGGGAGGCGTGAAAAACTGTTTTTT; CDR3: CASSLAEGRREKLFF
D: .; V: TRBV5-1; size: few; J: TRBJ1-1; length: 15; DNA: TGCGCCAGCAGCTTGGGCCAACCGGGAGGCACTGAAGCTTTCTTT; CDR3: CASSLGQPGGTEAFF
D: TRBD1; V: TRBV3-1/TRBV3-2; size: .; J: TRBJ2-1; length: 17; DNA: TGTGCCAGCAGCCAAGGGAGGGGGACAGGGGGCCGGTATGAGCAGTTCTTC; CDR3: CASSQGRGTGGRYEQFF
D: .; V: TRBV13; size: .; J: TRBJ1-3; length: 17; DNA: TGTGCCAGCAGCCCAATTCGCCCCGGGGGCTCTGGAAACACCATATATTTT; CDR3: CASSPIRPGGSGNTIYF
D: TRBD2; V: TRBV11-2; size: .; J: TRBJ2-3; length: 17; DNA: TGTGCCAGCAGCGCTCGACTAGCGGGAGTCGGCACAGATACGCAGTATTTT; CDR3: CASSARLAGVGTDTQYF
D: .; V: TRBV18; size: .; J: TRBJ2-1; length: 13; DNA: TGTGCCAGCTCTCAAGAGGGCTACAATGAGCAGTTCTTC; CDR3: CASSQEGYNEQFF
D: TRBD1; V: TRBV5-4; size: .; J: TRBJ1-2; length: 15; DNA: TGTGCCAGCAGCGTCCCCGGGACAGGGGGCAGTGGCTACACCTTC; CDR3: CASSVPGTGGSGYTF
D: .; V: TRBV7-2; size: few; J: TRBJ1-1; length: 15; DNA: TGTGCCAGCAGCCCCCCGGAGGGCTGGGGCACTGAAGCTTTCTTT; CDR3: CASSPPEGWGTEAFF
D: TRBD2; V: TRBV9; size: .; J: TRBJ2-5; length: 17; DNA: TGTGCCAGCAGCGTAGGACTGGGCGGGGGGTTACAAGAGACCCAGTACTTC; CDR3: CASSVGLGGGLQETQYF
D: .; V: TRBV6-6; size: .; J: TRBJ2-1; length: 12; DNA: TGTGCCAGCAGGGTGGCTTCCAATGAGCAGTTCTTC; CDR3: CASRVASNEQFF
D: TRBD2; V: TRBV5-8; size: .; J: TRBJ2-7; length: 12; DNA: TGTGCCAGCAGCTTGAGGGTAGGGCTAGCGGATTTC; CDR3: CASSLRVGLADF
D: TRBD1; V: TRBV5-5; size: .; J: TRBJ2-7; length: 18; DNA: TGTGCCAGCAGCTCATATAAACTATGGGACAGGGCAGGTTACGAGCAGTACTTC; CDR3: CASSSYKLWDRAGYEQYF
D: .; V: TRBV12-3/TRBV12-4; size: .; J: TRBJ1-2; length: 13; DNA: TGTGCCAGCAGTCGCTCGGTTCAACCTGGCTACACCTTC; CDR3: CASSRSVQPGYTF
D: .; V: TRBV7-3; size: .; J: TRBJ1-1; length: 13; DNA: TGTGCCAGCAGCTTGGGGGGGCCCACTGAAGCTTTCTTT; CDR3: CASSLGGPTEAFF
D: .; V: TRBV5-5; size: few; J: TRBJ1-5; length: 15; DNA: TGTGCCAGCAGCTCCACGGCGGGGGTGGCTCAGCCCCAGCATTTT; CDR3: CASSSTAGVAQPQHF
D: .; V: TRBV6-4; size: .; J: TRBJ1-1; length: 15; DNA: TGTGCCAGCAGTGACTCTACCACAGAGGGCACTGAAGCTTTCTTT; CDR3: CASSDSTTEGTEAFF
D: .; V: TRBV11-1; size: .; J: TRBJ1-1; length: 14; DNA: TGTGCCAGCAGCTTCGGGTTAGAGAACACTGAAGCTTTCTTT; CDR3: CASSFGLENTEAFF
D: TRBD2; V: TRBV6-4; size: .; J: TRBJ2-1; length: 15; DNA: TGTGCCAGCAGTGACGAGCGGGGGGGTGTATATGAGCAGTTCTTC; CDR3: CASSDERGGVYEQFF
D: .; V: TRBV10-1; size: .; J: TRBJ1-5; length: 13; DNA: TGCGCCAGCAGTGCAGGGCCCAATCAGCCCCAGCATTTT; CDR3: CASSAGPNQPQHF
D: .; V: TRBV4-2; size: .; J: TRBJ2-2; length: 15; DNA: TGTGCCAGCAGCCGTGGGGCAGCGAACACCGGGGAGCTGTTTTTT; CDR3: CASSRGAANTGELFF
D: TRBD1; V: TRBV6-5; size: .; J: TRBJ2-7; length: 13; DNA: TGTGCCCTAAGGGACAGAAGTACCTACGAGCAGTACTTC; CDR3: CALRDRSTYEQYF
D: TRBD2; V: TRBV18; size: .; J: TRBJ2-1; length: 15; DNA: TGTGCCAGCTCACCAGAAGCGGGAGGAGAAAATGAGCAGTTCTTC; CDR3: CASSPEAGGENEQFF
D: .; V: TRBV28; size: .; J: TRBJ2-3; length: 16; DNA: TGTGCCAGCACCCTAGGGGGGGCTTGGAACACAGATACGCAGTATTTT; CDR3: CASTLGGAWNTDTQYF
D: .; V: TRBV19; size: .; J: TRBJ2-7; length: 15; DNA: TGTGCCAGTAGTGAGTCGCAGGTCCCGTCCTACGAGCAGTACTTC; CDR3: CASSESQVPSYEQYF
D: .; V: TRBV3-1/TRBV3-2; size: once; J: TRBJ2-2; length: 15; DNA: TGTGCCAGCAGTCCTAGCACTGACGGCACCGGGGAGCTGTTTTTT; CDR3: CASSPSTDGTGELFF
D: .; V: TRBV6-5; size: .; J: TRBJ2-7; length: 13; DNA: TGTGCCAGCAGTAAAAGCGGGCCTGGGGAGCAGTACTTC; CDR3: CASSKSGPGEQYF
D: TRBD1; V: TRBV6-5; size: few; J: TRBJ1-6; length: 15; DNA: TGTGCCAGCAGCTCGACCGGGACAGCCAATTCACCCCTCCACTTT; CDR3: CASSSTGTANSPLHF
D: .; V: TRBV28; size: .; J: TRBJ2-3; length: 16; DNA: TGTGCCAGCAGTTTGGGCAGGGCTGAGTTCTCAGATACGCAGTATTTT; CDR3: CASSLGRAEFSDTQYF
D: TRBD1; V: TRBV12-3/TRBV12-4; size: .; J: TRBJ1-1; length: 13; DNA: TGTGCCAGCAGTTTAACAGGGGCCACTGAAGCTTTCTTT; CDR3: CASSLTGATEAFF
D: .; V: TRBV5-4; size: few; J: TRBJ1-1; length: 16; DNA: TGTGCCAGCAGCGGGGGGGGCAGGGGCTTGAACACTGAAGCTTTCTTT; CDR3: CASSGGGRGLNTEAFF
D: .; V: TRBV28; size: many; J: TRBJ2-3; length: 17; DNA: TGTGCCAGCAGTCCTATGGGCGACGGACTGAGCACAGATACGCAGTATTTT; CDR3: CASSPMGDGLSTDTQYF
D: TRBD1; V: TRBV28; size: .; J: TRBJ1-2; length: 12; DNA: TGTGCCAGCAGGACAGGGGACTATGGCTACACCTTC; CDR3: CASRTGDYGYTF
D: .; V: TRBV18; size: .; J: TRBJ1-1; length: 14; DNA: TGTGCCAGCTCACCAGTAACGGTGAACACTGAAGCTTTCTTT; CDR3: CASSPVTVNTEAFF
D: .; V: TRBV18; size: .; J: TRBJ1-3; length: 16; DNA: TGTGCCAGCTCACCGAGCGGGGGAAACTCTGGAAACACCATATATTTT; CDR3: CASSPSGGNSGNTIYF
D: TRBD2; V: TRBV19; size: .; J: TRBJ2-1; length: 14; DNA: TGTGCCAGTAGTACCCTAGCGGGTTACAATGAGCAGTTCTTC; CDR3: CASSTLAGYNEQFF
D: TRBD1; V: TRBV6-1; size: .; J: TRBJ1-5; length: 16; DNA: TGTGCCAGCAGTGTAGTGACAGGGGGCGGCAATCAGCCCCAGCATTTT; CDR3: CASSVVTGGGNQPQHF
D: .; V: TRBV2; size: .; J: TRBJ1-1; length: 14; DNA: TGTGCCACCTCCCAGGGGCAGATCCGGGCTGAAGCTTTCTTT; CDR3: CATSQGQIRAEAFF
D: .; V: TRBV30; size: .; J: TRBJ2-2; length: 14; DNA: TGTGCCTGGAGTGTAGGGACACACACCGGGGAGCTGTTTTTT; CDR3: CAWSVGTHTGELFF
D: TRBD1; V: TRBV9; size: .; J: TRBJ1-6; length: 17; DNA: TGTGCCAGCAGCGCCGACAGGGGGAGCTCCTATAATTCACCCCTCCACTTT; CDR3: CASSADRGSSYNSPLHF
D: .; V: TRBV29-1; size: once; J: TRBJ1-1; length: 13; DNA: TGCAGCGTTGAGAGGTCTCAGAACACTGAAGCTTTCTTT; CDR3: CSVERSQNTEAFF
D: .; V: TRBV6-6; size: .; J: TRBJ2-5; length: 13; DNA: TGTGCCAGCACCCTACAGGGAATGGAGACCCAGTACTTC; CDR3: CASTLQGMETQYF